The clone carrying this T cell receptor beta chain occurred many times. Antigen specificity is unknown. The sample is drawn from a study of Graves' ophthalmopathy and Graves' hyperthyroidism. Amplification targeted the TCR beta CDR3 regions, with RNA transcripts as the source material. HTBI-primed RT-PCR formed the first round, and a multiplex PCR formed the second. From the multiplex PCR reads, TCRdb called clonotypes with MiXCR, one entry per CDR3 protein. This table holds more than 1,000,000 distinct CDR3 sequences, about 36% found once. Each hyperthyroidism patient was newly diagnosed, with under 2 months' duration, and aged 18 to 65. Study-level findings and limits: The study's model predicted ophthalmopathy progression at about 71% sensitivity and 72% to 85% specificity.

The sequencing input was peripheral blood or thyroid tissue (not recorded which). The TCR originated in an adult man with Graves' hyperthyroidism.

The CDR3 sequence: CATSSPSLTSGRDYEQYF. CDR3 in DNA: TGTGCCACCAGCAGTCCCTCGTTAACTAGCGGGAGGGACTACGAGCAGTACTTC. The chain couples TRBV15 to TRBJ2-7; TRBD2 matches 13 bases. CDR3 length: 18 residues. Germline V gene data show CDR1 as LNHNV and CDR2 as YYDKDF (reference sequence). V was pared by 3 bases and J by 3 bases, with 11 bases of the junction left unmatched.